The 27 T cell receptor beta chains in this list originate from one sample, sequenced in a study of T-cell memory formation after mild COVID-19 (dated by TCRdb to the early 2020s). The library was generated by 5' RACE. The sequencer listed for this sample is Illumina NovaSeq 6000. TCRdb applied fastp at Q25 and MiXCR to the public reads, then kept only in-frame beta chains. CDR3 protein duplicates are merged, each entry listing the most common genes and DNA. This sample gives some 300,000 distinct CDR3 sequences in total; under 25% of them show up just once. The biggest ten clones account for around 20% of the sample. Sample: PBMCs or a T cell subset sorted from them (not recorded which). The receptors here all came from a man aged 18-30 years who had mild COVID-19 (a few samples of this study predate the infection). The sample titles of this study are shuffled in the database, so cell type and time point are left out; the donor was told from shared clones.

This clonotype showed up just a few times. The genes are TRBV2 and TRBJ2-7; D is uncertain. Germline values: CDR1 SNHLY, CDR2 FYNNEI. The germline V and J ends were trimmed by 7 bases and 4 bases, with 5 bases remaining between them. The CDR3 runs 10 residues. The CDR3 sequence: CASNEYEQYF. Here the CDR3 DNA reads TGTGCCAGCAATGAGTACGAGCAGTACTTC.

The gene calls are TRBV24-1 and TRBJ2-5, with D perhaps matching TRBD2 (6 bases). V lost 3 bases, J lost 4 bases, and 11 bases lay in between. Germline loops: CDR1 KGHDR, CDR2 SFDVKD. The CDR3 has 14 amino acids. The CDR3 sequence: CATSDRRAPETQYF. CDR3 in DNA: TGTGCCACCAGTGATCGGAGGGCCCCAGAGACCCAGTACTTC.

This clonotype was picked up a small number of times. Here the CDR3 reads CASESGAGDTQYF. CDR3 sequence (DNA): TGCGCCAGCGAAAGCGGGGCTGGCGATACGCAGTATTTT. The gene calls are TRBV5-1 and TRBJ2-3, with 7 bases that match TRBD2. Germline values: CDR1 SGHRS, CDR2 YFSETQ. The trim removed 7 bases at V and 6 bases at J, leaving 8 bases unmatched. The CDR3 is 13 residues long.

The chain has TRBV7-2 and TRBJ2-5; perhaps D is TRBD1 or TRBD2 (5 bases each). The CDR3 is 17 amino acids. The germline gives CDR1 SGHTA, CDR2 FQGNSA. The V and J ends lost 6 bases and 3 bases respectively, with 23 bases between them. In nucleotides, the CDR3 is TGTGCCAGCAGTCACCCCCCCAATCTCGGGGCGGAAGAGACCCAGTACTTC. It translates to CASSHPPNLGAEETQYF.

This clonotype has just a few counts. The CDR3 nucleotides read TGTGCCAGCACGCAACAGGGCTCTGGGGCCAACGTCCTGACTTTC. Encoded protein: CASTQQGSGANVLTF. The genes are TRBV7-9 and TRBJ2-6, with D perhaps TRBD1 (6 bases). The CDR3 is 15 residues long. CDR1 and CDR2 from the germline V gene are SEHNR and FQNEAQ (reference sequence). V lost 7 bases and J lost 0, with 10 bases in between.

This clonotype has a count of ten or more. CDR3 DNA: TGCGCCAGCAGCTTGGCCGGAAATCAGCCCCAGCATTTT. As protein: CASSLAGNQPQHF. The chain couples TRBV5-1 to TRBJ1-5; D is unresolved. Trimming pared 0 bases from V and 4 bases from J, leaving 5 bases between. The CDR3 loop spans 13 amino acids. Per germline, CDR1 SGHRS and CDR2 YFSETQ.

The chain's CDR3 is CASSESSVGSEQFF. CDR3 nucleotides: TGTGCCAGCAGTGAATCCTCGGTTGGTAGTGAGCAGTTCTTC. The chain recombines TRBV25-1 with TRBJ2-1; unclear D gene. This CDR3 is built from 14 residues. V lost 1 base, J lost 9 bases, and 13 bases lay in between. Looked up from germline, CDR1 is MGHDK and CDR2 is SYGVNS.

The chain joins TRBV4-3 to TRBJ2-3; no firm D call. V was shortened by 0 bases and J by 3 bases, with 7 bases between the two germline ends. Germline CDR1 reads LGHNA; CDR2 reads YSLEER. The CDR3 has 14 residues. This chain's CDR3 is CASSQEAFTDTQYF. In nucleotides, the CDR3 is TGCGCCAGCAGCCAAGAAGCCTTTACAGATACGCAGTATTTT.

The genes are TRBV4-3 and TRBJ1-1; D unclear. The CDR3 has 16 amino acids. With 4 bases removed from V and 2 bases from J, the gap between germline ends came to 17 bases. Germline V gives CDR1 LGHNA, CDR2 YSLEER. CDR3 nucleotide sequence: TGCGCCAGCAGCCCGCAACCAGGAATAGCAAACACTGAAGCTTTCTTT. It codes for CASSPQPGIANTEAFF.

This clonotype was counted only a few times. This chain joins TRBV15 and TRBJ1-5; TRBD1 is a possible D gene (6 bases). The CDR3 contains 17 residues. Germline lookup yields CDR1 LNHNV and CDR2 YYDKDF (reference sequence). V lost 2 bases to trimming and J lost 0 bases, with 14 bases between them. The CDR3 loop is CATSRLDRYPSNQPQHF. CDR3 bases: TGTGCCACCAGCAGATTGGACAGATACCCTAGCAATCAGCCCCAGCATTTT.

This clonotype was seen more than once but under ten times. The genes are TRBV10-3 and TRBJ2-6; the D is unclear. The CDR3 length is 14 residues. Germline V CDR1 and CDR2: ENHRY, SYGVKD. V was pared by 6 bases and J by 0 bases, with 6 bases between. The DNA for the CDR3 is TGTGCCATCAGGCCAGGCTCTGGGGCCAACGTCCTGACTTTC. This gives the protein CAIRPGSGANVLTF.

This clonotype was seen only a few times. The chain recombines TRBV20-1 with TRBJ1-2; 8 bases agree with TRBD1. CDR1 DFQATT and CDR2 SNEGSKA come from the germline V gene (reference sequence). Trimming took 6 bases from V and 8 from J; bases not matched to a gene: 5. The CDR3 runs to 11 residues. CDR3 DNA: TGCAGTGCATTAGACAGGGGCGGCTACACCTTC. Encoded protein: CSALDRGGYTF.

This CDR3 is CASSSPGGANYGYTF. CDR3 DNA sequence: TGTGCCAGCAGCTCGCCGGGCGGAGCTAACTATGGCTACACCTTC. V gene TRBV7-9 combines with J gene TRBJ1-2; D is unresolved. There are 15 residues in the CDR3. Trimming removed 4 bases at V and 0 bases at J, with 12 bases between. The germline V gene has CDR1 SEHNR and CDR2 FQNEAQ (reference sequence).

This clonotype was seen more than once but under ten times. The CDR3 sequence: CASSSREGKEKLFF. In nucleotides, the CDR3 is TGTGCCAGCAGCTCTCGGGAGGGAAAGGAAAAACTGTTTTTT. The J gene is TRBJ1-4, the V gene TRBV7-2; no reliable D call. Trimming left V 4 bases short and J 8 bases short, with 14 bases between. Looked up from germline, CDR1 is SGHTA and CDR2 is FQGNSA. The CDR3 has 14 amino acids.

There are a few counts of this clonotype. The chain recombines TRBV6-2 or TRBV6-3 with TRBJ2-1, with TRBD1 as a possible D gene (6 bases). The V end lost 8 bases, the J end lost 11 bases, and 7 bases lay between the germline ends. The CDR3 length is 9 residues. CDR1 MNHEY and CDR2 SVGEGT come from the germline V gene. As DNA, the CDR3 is TGTGCCAGCGGACAGCAGCAGTTCTTC. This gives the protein CASGQQQFF.

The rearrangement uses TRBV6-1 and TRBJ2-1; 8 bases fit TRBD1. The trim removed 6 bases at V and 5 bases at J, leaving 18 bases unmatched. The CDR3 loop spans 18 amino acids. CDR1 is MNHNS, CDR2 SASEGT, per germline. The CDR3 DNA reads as TGTGCCAGCAGCTCGAAGGCGGCAGGGGGCACCCCCCACAATGAGCAGTTCTTC. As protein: CASSSKAAGGTPHNEQFF.

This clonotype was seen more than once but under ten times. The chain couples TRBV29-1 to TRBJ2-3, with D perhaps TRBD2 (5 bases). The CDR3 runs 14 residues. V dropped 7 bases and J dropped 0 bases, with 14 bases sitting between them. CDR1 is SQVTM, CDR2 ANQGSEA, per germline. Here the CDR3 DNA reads TGCAGCGCTTGGACTGCCCCTAGCACAGATACGCAGTATTTT. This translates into CSAWTAPSTDTQYF.

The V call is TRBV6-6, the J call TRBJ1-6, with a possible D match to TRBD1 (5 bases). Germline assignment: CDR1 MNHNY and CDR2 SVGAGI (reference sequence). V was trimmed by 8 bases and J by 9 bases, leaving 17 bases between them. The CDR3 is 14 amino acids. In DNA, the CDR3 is TGTGCCAGCGGGATCCGGGACGGAATTTCACCCCTCCACTTT. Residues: CASGIRDGISPLHF.

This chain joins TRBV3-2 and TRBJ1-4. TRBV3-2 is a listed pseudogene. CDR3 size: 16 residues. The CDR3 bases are TGTGCCAGCAGCCAAGATTCGAAGGGAGTTGGGGAAAAACTGTTTTTT. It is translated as CASSQDSKGVGEKLFF.

The CDR3 DNA reads TGTGCCAGCAGCGTAGCTGGACGTCACGGGGGAGAGACCCAGTACTTC. It translates to CASSVAGRHGGETQYF. The chain employs TRBV9 and TRBJ2-5, with TRBD2 as a possible D gene (6 bases). Trimming left V 0 bases short and J 4 bases short, with 16 bases between. Germline V gene sequence: CDR1 SGDLS, CDR2 YYNGEE. This CDR3 spans 16 amino acids.

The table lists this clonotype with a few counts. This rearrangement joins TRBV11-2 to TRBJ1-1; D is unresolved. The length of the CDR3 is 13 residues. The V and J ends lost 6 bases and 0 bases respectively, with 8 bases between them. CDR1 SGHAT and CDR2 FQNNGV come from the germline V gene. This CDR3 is CASSVQLNTEAFF. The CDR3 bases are TGTGCCAGCAGTGTGCAGCTGAACACTGAAGCTTTCTTT.

CDR3 bases: TGTGCCAGCAGTTCTCCACCGGAGGGCCTCAATGAGCAGTTCTTC. Its protein is CASSSPPEGLNEQFF. The V and J genes are TRBV12-3 or TRBV12-4 and TRBJ2-1; tentatively, D is TRBD2 (6 bases). Trimming cost V 4 bases and J 6 bases, with 16 bases left between them. CDR3 length: 15 amino acids.

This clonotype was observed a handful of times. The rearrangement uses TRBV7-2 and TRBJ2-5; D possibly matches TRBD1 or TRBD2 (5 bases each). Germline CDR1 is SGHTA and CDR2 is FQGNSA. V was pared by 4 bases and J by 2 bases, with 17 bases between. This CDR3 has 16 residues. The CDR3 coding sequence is TGTGCCAGCAGCTCCCTTAGCAGTTGGGGGCAAGAGACCCAGTACTTC. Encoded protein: CASSSLSSWGQETQYF.

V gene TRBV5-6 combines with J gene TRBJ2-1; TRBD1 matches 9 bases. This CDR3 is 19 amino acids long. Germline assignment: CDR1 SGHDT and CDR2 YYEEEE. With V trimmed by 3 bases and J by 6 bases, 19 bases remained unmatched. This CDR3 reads CASSSSPRTGAIVSNEQFF. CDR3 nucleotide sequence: TGTGCCAGCAGCTCCTCCCCCCGGACAGGGGCGATTGTCAGCAATGAGCAGTTCTTC. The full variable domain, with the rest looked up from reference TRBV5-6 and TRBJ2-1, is DAGVTQSPTHLIKTRGQQVTLRCSPKSGHDTVSWYQQALGQGPQFIFQYYEEEERQRGNFPDRFSGHQFPNYSSELNVNALLLGDSALYLCASSSSPRTGAIVSNEQFFGPGTRLTVL.

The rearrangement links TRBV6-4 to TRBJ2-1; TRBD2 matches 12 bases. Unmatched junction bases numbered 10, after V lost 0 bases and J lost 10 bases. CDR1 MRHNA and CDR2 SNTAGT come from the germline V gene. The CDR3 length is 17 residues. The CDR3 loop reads CASSDSKSSGGAREQFF. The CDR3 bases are TGTGCCAGCAGTGACTCGAAGTCTAGCGGGGGGGCACGAGAGCAGTTCTTC.

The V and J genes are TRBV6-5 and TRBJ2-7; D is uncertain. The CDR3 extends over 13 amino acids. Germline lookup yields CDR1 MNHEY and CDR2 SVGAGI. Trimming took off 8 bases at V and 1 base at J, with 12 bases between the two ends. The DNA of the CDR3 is TGTGCCAGCCTCGACCCCGGATCCTACGAGCAGTACTTC. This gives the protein CASLDPGSYEQYF.

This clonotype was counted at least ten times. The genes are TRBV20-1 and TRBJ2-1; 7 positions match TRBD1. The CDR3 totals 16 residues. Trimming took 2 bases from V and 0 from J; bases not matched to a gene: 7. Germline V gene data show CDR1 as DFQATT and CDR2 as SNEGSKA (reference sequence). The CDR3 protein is CSARKDRPSSYNEQFF. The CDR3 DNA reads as TGCAGTGCTAGAAAGGACAGGCCGAGCTCCTACAATGAGCAGTTCTTC.